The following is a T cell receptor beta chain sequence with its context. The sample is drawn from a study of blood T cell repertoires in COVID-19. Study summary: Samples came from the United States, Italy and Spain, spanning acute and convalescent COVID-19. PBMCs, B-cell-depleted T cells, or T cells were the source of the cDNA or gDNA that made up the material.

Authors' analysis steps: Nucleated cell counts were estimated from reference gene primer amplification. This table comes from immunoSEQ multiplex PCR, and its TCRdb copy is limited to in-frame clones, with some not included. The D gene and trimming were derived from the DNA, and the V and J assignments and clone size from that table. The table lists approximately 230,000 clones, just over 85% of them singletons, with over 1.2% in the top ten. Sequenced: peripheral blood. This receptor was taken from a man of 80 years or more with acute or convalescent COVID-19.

This CDR3 is CASSPGLVKPEQYF. For the CDR3, the DNA is TGTGCCAGTTCCCCGGGACTAGTGAAACCAGAGCAGTACTTC. The rearrangement joins TRBV2 to TRBJ2-7; TRBD2 matches at 8 bases. The junction had 14 bases not matched to a gene; V was cut back by 9 bases and J by 7 bases. In germline, CDR1 is SNHLY, CDR2 FYNNEI. The length of the CDR3 is 14 residues. Looking up the rest from reference TRBV2 and TRBJ2-7 gives the full variable domain: EPEVTQTPSHQVTQMGQEVILRCVPISNHLYFYWYRQILGQKVEFLVSFYNNEISEKSEIFDDQFSVERPDGSNFTLKIRSTKLEDSAMYFCASSPGLVKPEQYFGPGTRLTVT.